This T cell receptor beta chain emerged from a study of blood T cell repertoires in COVID-19. Study overall: COVID-19 samples collected from the United States, Italy and Spain covered acute and convalescent phases. Sample material is recorded as cDNA or gDNA derived from T cells, B-cell-depleted T cells, or PBMCs.

CDR3 length: 15 residues. V lost 3 bases, J lost 8 bases, and 19 bases lay in between. Germline-derived CDR1 and CDR2 are MDHEN and SYDVKM. In the original processing: Amplification of reference gene primers provided the estimated nucleated cell counts. Libraries were prepared by immunoSEQ multiplex PCR; TCRdb keeps only in-frame clonotypes and omits some of them. The V and J calls and clone size come from that table; D and trimming were worked out from the DNA. Of fewer than 65,000 clones detected, roughly 88% appear once; the ten largest clones hold 1.3%. Sequencing was carried out using peripheral blood. This TCR was sampled from an elderly woman with acute or convalescent COVID-19. The V and J genes are TRBV28 and TRBJ1-2, with D unresolved. DNA for the CDR3: TGTGCCAGCAGTTTGCGGCCGGCACCTGGCTGGGGCTACACCTTC. Protein product: CASSLRPAPGWGYTF.